Described below is a single T cell receptor beta chain sequence and its context. Trimming removed 5 bases at V and 10 bases at J, with 12 bases between. The germline gives CDR1 KGHDR, CDR2 SFDVKD. The CDR3 covers 12 residues. This sample was taken from a study of blood T cell repertoires in COVID-19. The wider study: COVID-19 samples collected from the United States, Italy and Spain covered acute and convalescent phases. Sources were T cells, B-cell-depleted T cells, or PBMCs; the material itself was cDNA or gDNA.

Methods used by the authors: Cell counts per sample came from amplifying reference gene primers. The table came from immunoSEQ multiplex PCR; TCRdb's copy has only in-frame clones and leaves some out. V, J and clone size derive from that table, while D and trimming were established from the DNA sequence. Here the sample spans 170,000 or so clones, about 87% being singletons. Input material: peripheral blood. The chain recombines TRBV24-1 with TRBJ2-3; D is perhaps TRBD2 (5 bases). The TCR was taken from a woman between 18 and 29 years old who had recovered from COVID-19. Written as DNA, the CDR3 is TGTGCCACCAGTGCCGAACGGGGAGCGCAGTATTTT. It encodes CATSAERGAQYF.